This T cell receptor (beta chain) emerged from a study of OX40 agonist ivuxolimab in advanced cancers. The investigators sampled blood at baseline, at cycle 4 day 1, and at cycle 7 day 1. TCRdb's copy holds only in-frame clones and misses some; the assay was immunoSEQ multiplex PCR. The profile shows roughly 70,000 clones, about 91% of them singletons. V shed 1 base and J 4 bases; nucleotides not matched to a gene: 3. CDR1 and CDR2 (germline): SGHTA, FQGTGA. The CDR3 totals 15 residues. This clone was recorded only once. The rearrangement uses TRBV7-3 and TRBJ2-7; 11 nucleotides agree with TRBD2. The receptor was isolated from an adult with an advanced solid tumor such as melanoma, head and neck, liver or kidney cancer. The sample here was CD4+ or CD8+ T cells sorted from blood, taken in a trial of the OX40 agonist ivuxolimab. This chain's CDR3 is CASSLMGTSGYEQYF. In nucleotides, the CDR3 is TGTGCCAGCAGCTTAATGGGGACTAGCGGTTACGAGCAGTACTTC.